Listed here is a single T cell receptor beta chain. Its antigen is still unknown. The sample comes from a study of cytomegalovirus exposure and HLA in healthy donors. The study's findings and limits: Researchers reported in a later analysis that a missense DCLRE1C variant was tied to TCR beta V- and J-gene trimming.

The CDR3 totals 16 residues. The ends were cut back, 1 base at V and 1 base at J, with 16 bases in the middle. From germline, CDR1 is GTSNPN and CDR2 SVGIG (reference sequence). PCR used 60 Vbeta primers and 13 Jbeta primers. This table comes from immunoSEQ multiplex PCR, and its TCRdb copy is limited to in-frame clones, with some not included. The profile covers more than 150,000 clones, with about four fifths appearing a single time and approximately 0.26% taken by the ten largest. The sample was PBMCs. This TCR came from a boy aged 10-17 years in good health and CMV-seronegative. The chain recombines TRBV30 with TRBJ1-1, with a tentative D call TRBD1 (6 bases). The CDR3: CAWSGGLQGPNTEAFF. CDR3 sequence (DNA): TGTGCCTGGAGTGGGGGCCTACAGGGACCGAACACTGAAGCTTTCTTT.